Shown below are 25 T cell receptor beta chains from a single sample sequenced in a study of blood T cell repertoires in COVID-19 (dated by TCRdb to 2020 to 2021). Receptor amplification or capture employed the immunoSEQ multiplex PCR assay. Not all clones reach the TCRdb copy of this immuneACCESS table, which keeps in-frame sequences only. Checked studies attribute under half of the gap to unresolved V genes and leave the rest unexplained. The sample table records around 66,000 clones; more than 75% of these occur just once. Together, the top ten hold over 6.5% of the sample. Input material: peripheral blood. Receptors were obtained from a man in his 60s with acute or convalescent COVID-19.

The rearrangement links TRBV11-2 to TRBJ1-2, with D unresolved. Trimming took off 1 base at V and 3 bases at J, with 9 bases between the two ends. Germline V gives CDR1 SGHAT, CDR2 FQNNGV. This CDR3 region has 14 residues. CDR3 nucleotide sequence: TGTGCCAGCAGCTTAGGGGCAGTCTACTATGGCTACACCTTC. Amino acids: CASSLGAVYYGYTF.

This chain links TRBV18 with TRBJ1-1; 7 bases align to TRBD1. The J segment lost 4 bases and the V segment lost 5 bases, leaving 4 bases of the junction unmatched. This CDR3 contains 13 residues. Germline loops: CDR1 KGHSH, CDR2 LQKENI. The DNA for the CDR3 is TGTGCCAGCTCAGTGGGACAGAGCACTGAAGCTTTCTTT. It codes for CASSVGQSTEAFF.

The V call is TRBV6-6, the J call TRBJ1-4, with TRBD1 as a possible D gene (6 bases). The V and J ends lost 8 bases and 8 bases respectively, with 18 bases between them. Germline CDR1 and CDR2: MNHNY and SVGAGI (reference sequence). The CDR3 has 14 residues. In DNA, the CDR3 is TGTGCCAGCCCGGGGGGGGGCCGAGGAGAAAAACTGTTTTTT. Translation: CASPGGGRGEKLFF.

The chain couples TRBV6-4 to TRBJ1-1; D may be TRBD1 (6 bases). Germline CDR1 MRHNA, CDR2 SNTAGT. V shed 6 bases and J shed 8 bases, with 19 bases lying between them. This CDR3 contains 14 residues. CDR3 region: CASRAGTSFGEAFF. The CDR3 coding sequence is TGTGCCAGCAGGGCCGGGACATCCTTTGGGGAAGCTTTCTTT.

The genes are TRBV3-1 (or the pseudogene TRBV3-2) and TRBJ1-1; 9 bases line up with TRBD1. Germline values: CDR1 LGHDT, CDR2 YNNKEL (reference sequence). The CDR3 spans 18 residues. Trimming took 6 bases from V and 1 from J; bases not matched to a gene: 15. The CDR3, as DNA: TGTGCCAGCAGTCCCCCGGGACAGGGTTATTTAGGGAACACTGAAGCTTTCTTT. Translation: CASSPPGQGYLGNTEAFF.

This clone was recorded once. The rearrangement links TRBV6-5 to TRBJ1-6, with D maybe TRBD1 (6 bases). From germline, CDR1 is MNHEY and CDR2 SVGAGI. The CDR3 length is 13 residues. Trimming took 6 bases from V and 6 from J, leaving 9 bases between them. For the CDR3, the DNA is TGTGCCAGCAGGCTGGACAGTAATTCACCCCTCCACTTT. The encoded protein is CASRLDSNSPLHF.

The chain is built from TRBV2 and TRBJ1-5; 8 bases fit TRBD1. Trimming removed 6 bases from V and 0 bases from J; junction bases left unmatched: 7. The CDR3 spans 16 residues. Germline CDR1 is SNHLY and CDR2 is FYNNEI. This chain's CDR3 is CASRDGQGYSNQPQHF. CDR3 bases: TGTGCCAGCAGGGACGGACAGGGCTATAGCAATCAGCCCCAGCATTTT.

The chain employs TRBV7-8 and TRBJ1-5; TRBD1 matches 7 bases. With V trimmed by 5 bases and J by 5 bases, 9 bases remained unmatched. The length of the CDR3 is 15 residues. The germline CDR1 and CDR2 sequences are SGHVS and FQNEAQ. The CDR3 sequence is CASSPGTASHQPQHF. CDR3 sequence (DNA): TGTGCCAGCAGCCCCGGGACAGCTTCGCATCAGCCCCAGCATTTT. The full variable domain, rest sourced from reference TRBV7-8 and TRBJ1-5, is GAGVSQSPRYKVAKRGQDVALRCDPISGHVSLFWYQQALGQGPEFLTYFQNEAQLDKSGLPSDRFFAERPEGSVSTLKIQRTQQEDSAVYLCASSPGTASHQPQHFGDGTRLSIL.

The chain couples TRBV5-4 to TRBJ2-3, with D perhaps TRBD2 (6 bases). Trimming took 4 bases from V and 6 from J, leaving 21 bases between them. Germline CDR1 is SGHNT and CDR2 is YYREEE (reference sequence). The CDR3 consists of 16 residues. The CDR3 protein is CASSPAGGFQRDTQYF. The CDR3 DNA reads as TGTGCCAGCAGCCCCGCCGGGGGTTTTCAGAGGGATACGCAGTATTTT.

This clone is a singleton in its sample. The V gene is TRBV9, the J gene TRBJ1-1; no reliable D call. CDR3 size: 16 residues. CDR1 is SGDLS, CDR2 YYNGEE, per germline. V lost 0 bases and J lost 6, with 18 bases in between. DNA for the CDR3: TGTGCCAGCAGCGTAGGGCCCAACAGTTATGGCGCTGAAGCTTTCTTT. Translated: CASSVGPNSYGAEAFF.

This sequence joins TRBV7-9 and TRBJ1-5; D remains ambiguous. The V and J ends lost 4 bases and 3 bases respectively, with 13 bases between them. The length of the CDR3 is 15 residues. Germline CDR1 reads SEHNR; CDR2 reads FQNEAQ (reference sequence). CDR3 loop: CASSSSGANNQPQHF. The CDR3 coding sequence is TGTGCCAGCAGCTCCTCGGGAGCTAACAATCAGCCCCAGCATTTT.

CDR3 sequence reads: CASTREPGAYNSPLHF. The CDR3 region has the DNA TGCGCCAGCACCCGGGAGCCGGGAGCATATAATTCACCCCTCCACTTT. The V and J genes are TRBV10-2 and TRBJ1-6, with D hard to call. The V gene lost 7 bases and the J gene lost 4 bases, with 17 bases spanning the gap. The CDR3 contains 16 residues. CDR1 is WSHSY, CDR2 SAAADI, per germline.

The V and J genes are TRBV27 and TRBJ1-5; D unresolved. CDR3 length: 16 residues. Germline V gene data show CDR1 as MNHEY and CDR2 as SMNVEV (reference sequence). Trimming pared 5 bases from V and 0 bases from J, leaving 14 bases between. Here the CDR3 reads CASSPSAGDSNQPQHF. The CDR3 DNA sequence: TGTGCCAGCAGTCCCTCGGCGGGAGATAGCAATCAGCCCCAGCATTTT.

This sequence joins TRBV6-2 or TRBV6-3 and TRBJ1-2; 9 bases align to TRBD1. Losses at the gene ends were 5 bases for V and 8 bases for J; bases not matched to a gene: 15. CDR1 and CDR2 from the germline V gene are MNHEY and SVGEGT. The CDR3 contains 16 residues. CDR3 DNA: TGTGCCAGCAGTGACGGTCCCGGGACAGGGATCGGCGGCTACACCTTC. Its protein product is CASSDGPGTGIGGYTF.

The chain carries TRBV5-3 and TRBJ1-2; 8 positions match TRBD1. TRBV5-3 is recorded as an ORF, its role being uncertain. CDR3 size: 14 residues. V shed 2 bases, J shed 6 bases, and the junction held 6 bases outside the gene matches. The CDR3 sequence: CARSFSRGLHGYTF. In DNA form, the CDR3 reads TGTGCCAGAAGCTTTAGCAGGGGGCTGCATGGCTACACCTTC.

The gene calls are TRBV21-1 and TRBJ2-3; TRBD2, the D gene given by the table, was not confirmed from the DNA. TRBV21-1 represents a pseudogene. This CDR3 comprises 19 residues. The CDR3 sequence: CASSKARQRGRPTTDTQYF. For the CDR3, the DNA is TGTGCCAGCAGCAAAGCGCGCCAGCGGGGGCGTCCTACCACAGATACGCAGTATTTT.

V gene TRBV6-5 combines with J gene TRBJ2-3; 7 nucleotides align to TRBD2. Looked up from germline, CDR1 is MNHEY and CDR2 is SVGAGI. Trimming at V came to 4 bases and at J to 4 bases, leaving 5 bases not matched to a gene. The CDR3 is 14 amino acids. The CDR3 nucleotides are TGTGCCAGCAGTTTAGGACTAGAGGCAGATACGCAGTATTTT. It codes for CASSLGLEADTQYF.

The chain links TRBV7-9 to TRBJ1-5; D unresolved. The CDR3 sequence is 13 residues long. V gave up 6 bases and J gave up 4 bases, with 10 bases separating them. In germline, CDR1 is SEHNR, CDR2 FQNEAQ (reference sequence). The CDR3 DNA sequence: TGTGCCAGCAGTCGGTCGGGGAATCAGCCCCAGCATTTT. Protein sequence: CASSRSGNQPQHF. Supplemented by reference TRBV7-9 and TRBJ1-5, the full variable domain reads DTGVSQNPRHKITKRGQNVTFRCDPISEHNRLYWYRQTLGQGPEFLTYFQNEAQLEKSRLLSDRFSAERPKGSFSTLEIQRTEQGDSAMYLCASSRSGNQPQHFGDGTRLSIL.

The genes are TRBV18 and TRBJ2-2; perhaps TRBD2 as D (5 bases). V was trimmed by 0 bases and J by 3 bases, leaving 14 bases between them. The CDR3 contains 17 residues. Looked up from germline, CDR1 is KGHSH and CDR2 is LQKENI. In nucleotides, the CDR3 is TGTGCCAGCTCACCACCGACCGGGGATACGGACACCGGGGAGCTGTTTTTT. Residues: CASSPPTGDTDTGELFF. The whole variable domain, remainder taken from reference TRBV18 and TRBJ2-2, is NAGVMQNPRHLVRRRGQEARLRCSPMKGHSHVYWYRQLPEEGLKFMVYLQKENIIDESGMPKERFSAEFPKEGPSILRIQQVVRGDSAAYFCASSPPTGDTDTGELFFGEGSRLTVL.

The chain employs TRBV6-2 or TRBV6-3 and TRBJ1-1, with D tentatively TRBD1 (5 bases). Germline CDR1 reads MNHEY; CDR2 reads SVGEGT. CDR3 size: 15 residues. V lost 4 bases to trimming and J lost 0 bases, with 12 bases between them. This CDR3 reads CASSSDSKVNTEAFF. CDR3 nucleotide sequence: TGTGCCAGCAGTTCCGACAGCAAAGTGAACACTGAAGCTTTCTTT.

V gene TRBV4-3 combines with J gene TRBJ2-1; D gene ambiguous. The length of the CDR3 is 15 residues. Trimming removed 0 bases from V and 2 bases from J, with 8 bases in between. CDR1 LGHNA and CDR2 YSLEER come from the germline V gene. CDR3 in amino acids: CASSQESAPYNEQFF. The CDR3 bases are TGCGCCAGCAGCCAAGAAAGCGCTCCCTACAATGAGCAGTTCTTC.

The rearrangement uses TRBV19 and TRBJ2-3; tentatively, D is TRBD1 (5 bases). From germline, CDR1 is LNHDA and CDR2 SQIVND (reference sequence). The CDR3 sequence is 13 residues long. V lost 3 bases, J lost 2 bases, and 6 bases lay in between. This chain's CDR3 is CASSMGLTDTQYF. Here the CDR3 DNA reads TGTGCCAGTAGTATGGGGCTCACAGATACGCAGTATTTT.

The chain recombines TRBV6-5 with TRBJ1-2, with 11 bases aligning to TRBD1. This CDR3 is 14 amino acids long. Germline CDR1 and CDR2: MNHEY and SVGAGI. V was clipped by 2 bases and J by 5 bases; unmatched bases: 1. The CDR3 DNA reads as TGTGCCAGCAGTTACGGGACAGGGGGATATGGCTACACCTTC. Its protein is CASSYGTGGYGYTF.

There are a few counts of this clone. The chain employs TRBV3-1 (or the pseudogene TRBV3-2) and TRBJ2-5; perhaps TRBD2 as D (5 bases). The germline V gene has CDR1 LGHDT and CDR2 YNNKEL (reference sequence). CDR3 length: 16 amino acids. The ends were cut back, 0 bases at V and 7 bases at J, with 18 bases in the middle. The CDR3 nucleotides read TGTGCCAGCAGCCAAGAAGCCACTACCCCCGAGGGGACCCAGTACTTC. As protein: CASSQEATTPEGTQYF.

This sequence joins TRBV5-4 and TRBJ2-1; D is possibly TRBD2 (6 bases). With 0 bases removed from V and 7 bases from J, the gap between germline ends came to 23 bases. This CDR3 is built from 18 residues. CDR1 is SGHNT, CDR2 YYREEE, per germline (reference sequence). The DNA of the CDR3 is TGTGCCAGCAGCTTGGAATTTATAATTGGCGGGGAGTGGAATGAGCAGTTCTTC. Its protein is CASSLEFIIGGEWNEQFF.